The 20 T cell receptor beta chains below come from one sample, sequenced in a study of blood T cell repertoires in COVID-19 (dated by TCRdb to about 2020). Receptor libraries were prepared by the immunoSEQ multiplex PCR assay. Imported from immuneACCESS, the table was reduced by TCRdb to in-frame sequences with V and J called. These copies leave out some clones; in studies compared against another copy, an unresolved V gene accounts for under half, and the cause of the remainder is not known. The sample has about 160,000 clones on record, over 85% of them singletons. The ten largest make up about 2% of the sample. Input material: peripheral blood. The receptors were gathered from a woman in her fifties or sixties with COVID-19, enrolled during active disease.

This clone appeared once. V and J are TRBV6-2 or TRBV6-3 and TRBJ2-1; 8 nucleotides align to TRBD2. Germline-derived CDR1 and CDR2 are MNHEY and SVGEGT. V dropped 0 bases and J dropped 6; count of bases not matched to a gene: 7. CDR3 length: 16 amino acids. CDR3 residues: CASSYSSGGARNEQFF. In DNA form, the CDR3 reads TGTGCCAGCAGTTACTCATCCGGGGGGGCTCGCAATGAGCAGTTCTTC.

The rearrangement links TRBV4-2 to TRBJ2-1; D is perhaps TRBD2 (7 bases). The CDR3 has 16 residues. Germline V gene lookup returns CDR1 LGHNA and CDR2 YNFKEQ. The V and J ends lost 0 bases and 8 bases respectively, with 17 bases between them. The CDR3, as DNA: TGTGCCAGCAGCCAAGAAAGGGGGGGGGCCGGGGATGAGCAGTTCTTC. This translates into CASSQERGGAGDEQFF.

This chain joins TRBV13 and TRBJ2-3, with D possibly TRBD1 on 5 matching bases. V lost 3 bases, J lost 4 bases, and 14 bases lay in between. The CDR3 runs to 15 residues. CDR1 PRHDT and CDR2 FYEKMQ come from the germline V gene (reference sequence). The CDR3 region is CASSFLGATPDTQYF. CDR3 nucleotides: TGTGCCAGCAGCTTCTTAGGGGCGACACCAGATACGCAGTATTTT.

V is TRBV30 and J is TRBJ2-7, with TRBD2 matching 8 bases. Germline V gene data show CDR1 as GTSNPN and CDR2 as SVGIG (reference sequence). This CDR3 is built from 14 residues. The trim removed 5 bases at V and 3 bases at J, leaving 9 bases unmatched. The CDR3 coding sequence is TGTGCCTGGGGTGCCGGGGGGGGTAACTACGAGCAGTACTTC. Protein product: CAWGAGGGNYEQYF.

The chain has TRBV12-2 and TRBJ2-6; TRBD1 is taken as the D call from the table, unchecked against the DNA. TRBV12-2 is assigned pseudogene status. CDR3 length: 19 residues. The CDR3, as DNA: TGTGCAAGTCGCTTAGTGCCCGACAGGGGATACTCTGGGGCCAACGTCCTGACTTTC. This translates into CASRLVPDRGYSGANVLTF.

This clone showed up just once. V is TRBV19 and J is TRBJ2-3, with 12 bases matching TRBD2. This CDR3 spans 16 amino acids. Germline V CDR1 and CDR2: LNHDA, SQIVND (reference sequence). V was clipped by 3 bases and J by 5 bases; unmatched bases: 6. CDR3 bases: TGTGCCAGTAGTATTGGAACGGGACTAGCGGGAGATACGCAGTATTTT. Translated, it gives CASSIGTGLAGDTQYF.

This chain links TRBV15 with TRBJ2-1, with D perhaps TRBD1 (5 bases). V was shortened by 0 bases and J by 9 bases, with 15 bases between the two germline ends. The CDR3 is made up of 15 amino acids. Germline V CDR1 and CDR2: LNHNV, YYDKDF (reference sequence). In DNA form, the CDR3 reads TGTGCCACCAGCAGAGATTTGGCGCAGGGTAGTGAGCAGTTCTTC. Translation: CATSRDLAQGSEQFF.

V usage is TRBV25-1 and J usage is TRBJ1-1; D is possibly TRBD1 (6 bases). V gave up 7 bases and J gave up 6 bases, with 15 bases separating them. CDR3 size: 13 residues. The V gene's germline CDR1 is MGHDK and CDR2 SYGVNS. CDR3 in amino acids: CASTARGISEAFF. The CDR3 DNA sequence: TGTGCCAGCACCGCCAGGGGCATTTCTGAAGCTTTCTTT.

The rearrangement links TRBV6-1 to TRBJ1-2; 10 bases align to TRBD1. Germline-derived CDR1 and CDR2 are MNHNS and SASEGT. The CDR3 is made up of 17 amino acids. The trim removed 0 bases at V and 8 bases at J, leaving 12 bases unmatched. The CDR3 here is CASSEAGMRQGARGYTF. In DNA form, the CDR3 reads TGTGCCAGCAGTGAAGCCGGGATGCGACAGGGGGCACGAGGCTACACCTTC.

The chain couples TRBV2 to TRBJ1-2; D is perhaps TRBD1 (6 bases). Germline V lookup: CDR1 SNHLY, CDR2 FYNNEI. V lost 7 bases to trimming and J lost 4 bases, with 13 bases between them. CDR3 length equals 13 residues. This CDR3 reads CASTQDRSYGYTF. The DNA of the CDR3 is TGTGCCAGCACCCAAGACAGGAGCTATGGCTACACCTTC.

The rearrangement joins TRBV5-1 to TRBJ2-1; 7 bases fit TRBD1. The CDR3 consists of 18 residues. CDR1 and CDR2 from the germline V gene are SGHRS and YFSETQ. V lost 4 bases and J lost 5; bases outside the gene matches: 18. The CDR3: CASSPTTGYWETNNEQFF. Here the CDR3 DNA reads TGCGCCAGCAGCCCAACGACAGGGTATTGGGAAACCAACAATGAGCAGTTCTTC.

This sequence joins TRBV7-2 and TRBJ2-5, with TRBD2 as a possible D gene (5 bases). Germline V gives CDR1 SGHTA, CDR2 FQGNSA. The CDR3 is 14 residues long. The V end was cut by 1 base, the J end by 5 bases, with 11 bases between. In DNA, the CDR3 is TGTGCCAGCAGCTTAGATGGACTTTGGGAGACCCAGTACTTC. Encoded protein: CASSLDGLWETQYF.

The rearrangement joins TRBV6-2 or TRBV6-3 to TRBJ1-2; D is unresolved. The CDR3 has 12 amino acids. Trimming pared 5 bases from V and 5 bases from J, leaving 9 bases between. The germline V gene has CDR1 MNHEY and CDR2 SVGEGT. CDR3 DNA sequence: TGTGCCAGCAGTCAGGTCCGTTATGGCTACACCTTC. Protein sequence: CASSQVRYGYTF.

The chain combines TRBV2 with TRBJ2-1; 11 bases align to TRBD2. This CDR3 comprises 15 residues. Trimming at V came to 2 bases and at J to 9 bases, leaving 6 bases not matched to a gene. Germline V gives CDR1 SNHLY, CDR2 FYNNEI. CDR3 amino acids: CASSEFSGGASEQFF. CDR3 in DNA: TGTGCCAGCAGTGAATTTAGCGGGGGGGCCAGTGAGCAGTTCTTC.

The genes are TRBV20-1 and TRBJ1-1; no firm D call. The CDR3 totals 14 residues. The germline V and J ends were trimmed by 3 bases and 1 base, with 12 bases remaining between them. CDR1 is DFQATT, CDR2 SNEGSKA, per germline (reference sequence). The CDR3 here is CSASDGTANTEAFF. The CDR3 DNA is TGCAGTGCTAGTGACGGTACAGCGAACACTGAAGCTTTCTTT.

The chain recombines TRBV5-1 with TRBJ1-6; TRBD1 aligns across 9 bases. This CDR3 has 13 amino acids. CDR1 is SGHRS and CDR2 is YFSETQ in the germline V gene. Germline trimming cut 8 bases from V and 8 bases from J; bases unmatched to any gene: 5. Here the CDR3 DNA reads TGCGCCAGTAGGGACAGGGAGTATTCACCCCTCCACTTT. As protein: CASRDREYSPLHF.

This rearrangement joins TRBV4-3 to TRBJ2-1; D may be TRBD1 (5 bases). CDR1 is LGHNA, CDR2 YSLEER, per germline. Trimming shortened V by 3 bases and J by 4 bases, and 19 bases separated the two germline ends. The CDR3 extends over 17 amino acids. The CDR3 DNA reads TGCGCCAGCAGCCACCTCACCAGGGCTAAGGGATACAATGAGCAGTTCTTC. Its translation: CASSHLTRAKGYNEQFF.

The J gene is TRBJ2-7, the V gene TRBV5-5, with 8 bases fitting TRBD1. Germline values: CDR1 SGHKS, CDR2 YYEKEE (reference sequence). The CDR3 spans 15 residues. The V segment lost 1 base and the J segment 5 bases; nucleotides outside the gene matches: 8. The CDR3 loop reads CASSLIFRGRDEQYF. The CDR3 bases are TGTGCCAGCAGCTTGATTTTCAGGGGGCGCGACGAGCAGTACTTC.

This chain connects TRBV6-6 to TRBJ2-7, with 10 bases fitting TRBD1. The CDR3 runs to 15 residues. In germline, CDR1 is MNHNY, CDR2 SVGAGI (reference sequence). V trimming: 5 bases; J trimming: 6 bases; junction bases outside the gene matches: 10. The CDR3, as DNA: TGTGCCAGCAGTCACGACAGGGGGCTTCCCACCGAGCAGTACTTC. This sequence encodes CASSHDRGLPTEQYF.

CDR3 in amino acids: CASSPRDRAQETQYF. CDR3 in DNA: TGTGCCAGCTCACCCCGGGACAGGGCGCAAGAGACCCAGTACTTC. This chain uses TRBV18 with TRBJ2-5; TRBD1 aligns across 9 bases. This CDR3 is built from 15 residues. With 3 bases clipped from V and 2 bases from J, the junction kept 4 bases outside the gene matches. Germline V CDR1 and CDR2: KGHSH, LQKENI.